These 28 T cell receptor beta chains were all obtained from the same sample, sequenced in a study of cytomegalovirus exposure and HLA in healthy donors (TCRdb year 2017). Libraries came from the immunoSEQ multiplex PCR assay. This is the immuneACCESS table as TCRdb keeps it, with only in-frame sequences that have V and J called. A part of the clones is gone; compared with another copy, unresolved V genes explain less than half, and the rest is unexplained. This sample lists 200,000 to 300,000 clones; roughly 88% were detected once. The ten top clones hold under 4% of the sample. The sample consisted of PBMCs. Source of these receptors: a woman aged 25 to 45 in good health and CMV-seronegative.

V gene TRBV15 combines with J gene TRBJ2-7; tentative D call: TRBD1 (5 bases). This CDR3 region has 14 residues. Germline V gene lookup returns CDR1 LNHNV and CDR2 YYDKDF (reference sequence). Between the trimmed V and J ends, which lost 1 base and 4 bases, there was a span of 11 bases. This chain's CDR3 is CATSRVGQGYEQYF. The CDR3, as DNA: TGTGCCACCAGCAGAGTAGGTCAGGGTTACGAGCAGTACTTC.

The genes are TRBV6-5 and TRBJ1-2; 7 bases line up with TRBD1. The CDR3 contains 14 residues. Germline V gives CDR1 MNHEY, CDR2 SVGAGI. With V trimmed by 6 bases and J by 0 bases, 4 bases remained unmatched. In DNA form, the CDR3 reads TGTGCCAGCAGACCGACAGGGACTAACTATGGCTACACCTTC. It codes for CASRPTGTNYGYTF.

J is TRBJ2-7 and V is TRBV4-1; D possibly matches TRBD1 or TRBD2 (6 bases each). The germline V gene encodes CDR1 MGHRA and CDR2 YSYEKL. Between the trimmed V and J ends, which lost 4 bases and 0 bases, there was a span of 16 bases. The CDR3 length is 16 residues. DNA for the CDR3: TGCGCCAGCAGCCTTCAGCCGGGGGCAAGCTCCTACGAGCAGTACTTC. Residues: CASSLQPGASSYEQYF.

The gene calls are TRBV11-2 and TRBJ2-3, with TRBD2 identical over 8 bases. Germline V CDR1 and CDR2: SGHAT, FQNNGV. V gave up 4 bases and J gave up 1 base; unmatched junction bases: 7. CDR3 length equals 16 residues. The CDR3 region has the DNA TGTGCCAGCAGCTCATCGCTAGCGGGTCGCACAGATACGCAGTATTTT. It specifies CASSSSLAGRTDTQYF.

The chain combines TRBV18 with TRBJ1-2, with 7 bases aligning to TRBD1. Germline V gives CDR1 KGHSH, CDR2 LQKENI. V shed 1 base and J 6 bases; nucleotides not matched to a gene: 8. The CDR3 loop spans 15 amino acids. The CDR3 DNA reads as TGTGCCAGCTCACCACTGGGACAGAGAAATAATGGCTACACCTTC. It yields the protein CASSPLGQRNNGYTF.

V and J are TRBV14 and TRBJ1-1; the D is unclear. The CDR3 is 14 residues long. Germline V gene sequence: CDR1 SGHDN, CDR2 FVKESK. Trimming removed 4 bases from V and 0 bases from J, with 9 bases in between. The CDR3 loop reads CASSPPGMNTEAFF. For the CDR3, the DNA is TGTGCCAGCAGCCCGCCAGGCATGAACACTGAAGCTTTCTTT.

The rearrangement links TRBV19 to TRBJ1-4, with TRBD1 matching over 9 bases. The V gene's germline CDR1 is LNHDA and CDR2 SQIVND (reference sequence). The CDR3 covers 15 residues. V shed 3 bases and J 8 bases; nucleotides not matched to a gene: 7. CDR3 loop: CASSIFGTGREKLFF. The CDR3 region has the DNA TGTGCCAGTAGTATTTTCGGGACAGGGAGAGAAAAACTGTTTTTT.

The V gene is TRBV29-1, the J gene TRBJ2-5; a weak D match, TRBD2 (5 bases). The CDR3 length is 14 residues. CDR1 SQVTM and CDR2 ANQGSEA come from the germline V gene. Deletions cut 7 bases from V and 1 base from J, with 16 bases between. The CDR3 nucleotides are TGCAGCGGTGGGAGCCATAACATCCAAGAGACCCAGTACTTC. Residues: CSGGSHNIQETQYF.

This clone appeared a single time. The gene calls are TRBV9 and TRBJ2-7; possibly TRBD1 or TRBD2 for D (6 bases each). The germline V and J ends were trimmed by 5 bases and 2 bases, with 20 bases remaining between them. This CDR3 contains 16 residues. Germline V gene data show CDR1 as SGDLS and CDR2 as YYNGEE. This chain's CDR3 is CASSEEGDLTPYEQYF. The CDR3 DNA sequence: TGTGCCAGCAGTGAGGAGGGGGACCTCACCCCCTACGAGCAGTACTTC.

The J gene is TRBJ1-2, the V gene TRBV4-1; possible D gene TRBD1, 6 bases. The V gene's germline CDR1 is MGHRA and CDR2 YSYEKL. V was shortened by 3 bases and J by 5 bases, with 19 bases between the two germline ends. This CDR3 spans 16 amino acids. Here the CDR3 DNA reads TGCGCCAGCAGCCAGACAATTCAGGGGTTAAGGTATGGCTACACCTTC. Protein product: CASSQTIQGLRYGYTF.

The rearrangement links TRBV15 to TRBJ2-1, with 8 positions matching TRBD1. With 1 base clipped from V and 4 bases from J, the junction kept 6 bases outside the gene matches. The CDR3 has 16 residues. Germline V lookup: CDR1 LNHNV, CDR2 YYDKDF (reference sequence). The CDR3 region is CATSRGRQGRYNEQFF. The CDR3 nucleotides are TGTGCCACCAGCAGAGGCAGACAGGGGAGGTACAATGAGCAGTTCTTC. Based on the CDR3 plus reference TRBV15 and TRBJ2-1, the full variable domain is DAMVIQNPRYQVTQFGKPVTLSCSQTLNHNVMYWYQQKSSQAPKLLFHYYDKDFNNEADTPDNFQSRRPNTSFCFLDIRSPGLGDTAMYLCATSRGRQGRYNEQFFGPGTRLTVL.

V gene TRBV7-8 combines with J gene TRBJ2-2, with no clear D. This CDR3 spans 13 amino acids. Per the germline V gene, CDR1 is SGHVS and CDR2 is FQNEAQ. The CDR3 loop reads CVPENPNTGELFF. The CDR3 DNA reads as TGTGTTCCGGAGAACCCGAACACCGGGGAGCTGTTTTTT.

The chain links TRBV28 to TRBJ2-7; 7 positions match TRBD2. The CDR3 contains 15 residues. The germline gives CDR1 MDHEN, CDR2 SYDVKM. V shed 1 base and J 7 bases; nucleotides not matched to a gene: 10. CDR3 sequence reads: CASSLYGGRRLEQYF. CDR3 bases: TGTGCCAGCAGTTTATATGGCGGGAGACGCCTTGAGCAGTACTTC. Supplemented by reference TRBV28 and TRBJ2-7, the full variable domain reads DVKVTQSSRYLVKRTGEKVFLECVQDMDHENMFWYRQDPGLGLRLIYFSYDVKMKEKGDIPEGYSVSREKKERFSLILESASTNQTSMYLCASSLYGGRRLEQYFGPGTRLTVT.

The J gene is TRBJ2-5, the V gene TRBV27; D possibly corresponds to TRBD1 (6 bases). V lost 4 bases to trimming and J lost 3 bases, with 15 bases between them. The CDR3 is made up of 15 amino acids. Germline-derived CDR1 and CDR2 are MNHEY and SMNVEV (reference sequence). The DNA of the CDR3 is TGTGCCAGCAGTTACTATGCAGGGGATAAAGAGACCCAGTACTTC. It codes for CASSYYAGDKETQYF.

The chain recombines TRBV28 with TRBJ1-2; the match to TRBD1 covers 9 bases. The CDR3 length is 15 residues. Germline V gene data show CDR1 as MDHEN and CDR2 as SYDVKM. With 0 bases clipped from V and 6 bases from J, the junction kept 5 bases outside the gene matches. In nucleotides, the CDR3 is TGTGCCAGCAGTTTATGGCTGACAGGGGGTGATGGCTACACCTTC. Its translation: CASSLWLTGGDGYTF.

The chain combines TRBV5-1 with TRBJ1-1, with a tentative D call TRBD1 (6 bases). The germline V and J ends were trimmed by 4 bases and 1 base, with 20 bases remaining between them. Germline values: CDR1 SGHRS, CDR2 YFSETQ. This CDR3 is 17 amino acids long. CDR3 in DNA: TGCGCCAGCAGCCCCCGTCCCGGGACAACAAGGAACACTGAAGCTTTCTTT. Translation: CASSPRPGTTRNTEAFF.

CDR3 nucleotides: TGTGCCAGCAGTGAAGCGCTGGTAGCGTCCTCTGCCACGCAGTATTTT. The encoded protein is CASSEALVASSATQYF. This sequence joins TRBV2 and TRBJ2-3, with D tentatively TRBD2 (5 bases). V shed 0 bases and J shed 9 bases, with 19 bases lying between them. The CDR3 runs to 16 residues. Germline V gene sequence: CDR1 SNHLY, CDR2 FYNNEI.

V usage is TRBV27 and J usage is TRBJ2-3; no firm D call. The V end was cut by 8 bases, the J end by 4 bases, with 19 bases between. The CDR3 is 15 residues long. Germline CDR1 reads MNHEY; CDR2 reads SMNVEV (reference sequence). Here the CDR3 reads CASGIMKSVADTQYF. DNA for the CDR3: TGTGCCAGCGGGATAATGAAATCAGTTGCAGATACGCAGTATTTT.

This chain links TRBV15 with TRBJ2-7; 12 bases agree with TRBD2. Unmatched junction bases numbered 7, after V lost 0 bases and J lost 1 base. Germline values: CDR1 LNHNV, CDR2 YYDKDF (reference sequence). This CDR3 contains 18 residues. This CDR3 reads CATSRDPSGRGSSYEQYF. The CDR3 DNA reads TGTGCCACCAGCAGAGATCCTAGCGGGAGGGGTAGTTCCTACGAGCAGTACTTC.

This clone has only one observation. The chain is built from TRBV15 and TRBJ2-1; D gene unclear. CDR1 LNHNV and CDR2 YYDKDF come from the germline V gene (reference sequence). The CDR3 has 15 amino acids. V was trimmed by 0 bases and J by 5 bases, leaving 11 bases between them. The CDR3 here is CATSRDVDLDNEQFF. The CDR3 DNA sequence: TGTGCCACCAGCAGAGATGTCGACTTGGACAATGAGCAGTTCTTC.

The chain combines TRBV2 with TRBJ2-4; D not resolved. This CDR3 comprises 18 residues. V was pared by 0 bases and J by 0 bases, with 15 bases between. CDR1 and CDR2 (germline): SNHLY, FYNNEI. The CDR3 nucleotides are TGTGCCAGCAGTGAAGCCTTCCGCAGGTCCCTAGCCAAAAACATTCAGTACTTC. It translates to CASSEAFRRSLAKNIQYF.

The chain uses TRBV5-4 and TRBJ2-7; no clear D gene. The CDR3 runs 12 residues. Germline V gives CDR1 SGHNT, CDR2 YYREEE (reference sequence). V lost 4 bases and J 7 bases, leaving 12 bases between the germline ends. Here the CDR3 DNA reads TGTGCCAGCAGCACGGACGTGGGGGAGCAGTACTTC. It codes for CASSTDVGEQYF.

This clone was detected only once. The chain carries TRBV4-2 and TRBJ2-3; D gene ambiguous. CDR3 length: 15 residues. Germline values: CDR1 LGHNA, CDR2 YNFKEQ. V dropped 0 bases and J dropped 0 bases, with 7 bases sitting between them. This CDR3 is CASSQEQRSTDTQYF. The CDR3 DNA is TGTGCCAGCAGCCAAGAGCAGCGTAGCACAGATACGCAGTATTTT.

The chain uses TRBV27 and TRBJ2-7, with TRBD2 identical over 11 bases. Looked up from germline, CDR1 is MNHEY and CDR2 is SMNVEV (reference sequence). With 8 bases clipped from V and 7 bases from J, the junction kept 10 bases outside the gene matches. The CDR3 extends over 14 amino acids. The chain's CDR3 is CASGSTSGSFEQYF. In nucleotides, the CDR3 is TGTGCCAGCGGATCTACTAGCGGGAGTTTTGAGCAGTACTTC.

The sample holds one count of this clone. The gene calls are TRBV5-6 and TRBJ2-1; TRBD2 aligns across 11 bases. The CDR3 covers 16 residues. Germline lookup yields CDR1 SGHDT and CDR2 YYEEEE. After removal of 2 bases from V and 10 bases from J, the junction contained 11 bases not matched to a gene. The CDR3 reads CASSLSTSGSLREQFF. DNA for the CDR3: TGTGCCAGCAGCTTATCCACTAGCGGGAGTCTCCGGGAGCAGTTCTTC.

This chain uses TRBV10-3 with TRBJ1-2; maybe TRBD1 (6 bases). CDR1 and CDR2 from the germline V gene are ENHRY and SYGVKD. Trimming removed 8 bases at V and 5 bases at J, with 12 bases between. The CDR3 has 12 residues. The CDR3 sequence is CAIQTGGYGYTF. CDR3 in DNA: TGTGCCATCCAGACAGGCGGGTATGGCTACACCTTC.

The chain employs TRBV19 and TRBJ2-7; TRBD2 matches 10 bases. The CDR3 is 15 amino acids. The germline V gene has CDR1 LNHDA and CDR2 SQIVND (reference sequence). The junction had 4 bases not matched to a gene; V was cut back by 1 base and J by 4 bases. The CDR3 spells CASSIALAGVYEQYF. The CDR3, as DNA: TGTGCCAGTAGTATAGCGCTAGCGGGAGTATACGAGCAGTACTTC.

This chain uses TRBV7-8 with TRBJ2-7, with D possibly matching TRBD1 (6 bases). The germline V gene encodes CDR1 SGHVS and CDR2 FQNEAQ. The V gene lost 5 bases and the J gene lost 0 bases, with 14 bases spanning the gap. This CDR3 is 15 amino acids long. CDR3 sequence reads: CASSPLTGSSYEQYF. As DNA, the CDR3 is TGTGCCAGCAGCCCTCTTACAGGGAGCTCCTACGAGCAGTACTTC.